The TCR beta chain described here comes from a study of persistence of HIV-infected CD4 T cells. The immunoSEQ assay was version 4, run in survey mode. The assay was immunoSEQ multiplex PCR, and TCRdb's table has in-frame clones only and misses some. The table shows about 36,000 clones, with 70% to 90% occurring only once. With regard to this clone: Its matching antigen is unknown.

Germline V CDR1 and CDR2: LGHNA, YNFKEQ. V lost 2 bases and J lost 0, with 2 bases in between. The length of the CDR3 is 12 residues. Cells were stimulated with overlapping HIV-1 Gag 15-mer peptides. Memory cells lacking CD40L and CD69 with high CD45RO were sorted. The V call is TRBV4-2, the J call TRBJ2-7; D call uncertain. Specimen: cultured CD4+ T cells from PBMCs, collected from a patient who received antiretroviral therapy. The clonotype was recovered from an adult with HIV. The donor label of this sample is uncertain. CDR3 coding DNA: TGTGCCAGCAGCCAAACCTCCTACGAGCAGTACTTC. Translated: CASSQTSYEQYF.